The 10 T cell receptor beta chains below come from one sample, sequenced in a study of identical twins. MiXCR was run by TCRdb on the 5' RACE reads, yielding one entry per CDR3 protein. This sample has about 240,000 distinct CDR3 sequences, with about 13% found just once. The sample also formed part of further work on yellow fever vaccine responses in identical twins.

The source material was memory (CD45RO+) T cells sorted from blood. Receptor source: a woman between 18 and 29 years old in good health.

In this sample, this clonotype turned up a few times. The chain uses TRBV4-2 and TRBJ2-3, with TRBD2 matching over 7 bases. This CDR3 contains 19 residues. The V gene's germline CDR1 is LGHNA and CDR2 YNFKEQ. The junction had 15 bases not matched to a gene; V was cut back by 1 base and J by 2 bases. DNA for the CDR3: TGTGCCAGCAGCCAAGGGTTAAAACGCGGGGGATCTCCCACAGATACGCAGTATTTT. This sequence encodes CASSQGLKRGGSPTDTQYF.

This clonotype was detected a few times. The chain employs TRBV6-2 or TRBV6-3 and TRBJ2-2; D is unclear. Between the trimmed V and J ends, which lost 2 bases and 4 bases, there was a span of 8 bases. The CDR3 consists of 14 residues. Germline assignment: CDR1 MNHEY and CDR2 SVGEGT. CDR3 sequence (DNA): TGTGCCAGCAGTTACAGGCAGGCCACCGGGGAGCTGTTTTTT. Its translation is CASSYRQATGELFF.

This rearrangement joins TRBV15 to TRBJ2-1; 11 bases fit TRBD2. The CDR3 length is 21 residues. J lost 8 bases, V lost 0 bases, and 21 bases had no gene match. Germline CDR1 is LNHNV and CDR2 is YYDKDF (reference sequence). CDR3 residues: CATSRDRAGNLVAGGLDEQFF. The CDR3 nucleotides are TGTGCCACCAGCAGAGATCGGGCAGGGAATTTAGTAGCGGGAGGGTTGGATGAGCAGTTCTTC.

This clonotype was observed a few times. The chain has TRBV2 and TRBJ2-7; D is possibly TRBD1 (6 bases). Germline V gene lookup returns CDR1 SNHLY and CDR2 FYNNEI. This CDR3 spans 12 amino acids. V was clipped by 6 bases and J by 5 bases, with 11 bases between them. Here the CDR3 reads CASRHDRHEQYF. CDR3 coding DNA: TGTGCCAGCAGACACGACAGGCACGAGCAGTACTTC.

In this sample, this clonotype turned up many times. This chain uses TRBV7-9 with TRBJ2-3; TRBD2 agrees at 7 bases. Germline CDR1 reads SEHNR; CDR2 reads FQNEAQ (reference sequence). This CDR3 has 13 amino acids. V lost 6 bases to trimming and J lost 4 bases; unmatched junction nucleotides: 4. CDR3 bases: TGTGCCAGCAGGGTTGGGGGGGCAGATACGCAGTATTTT. This codes for CASRVGGADTQYF. Supplemented by reference TRBV7-9 and TRBJ2-3, the full variable domain reads DTGVSQNPRHKITKRGQNVTFRCDPISEHNRLYWYRQTLGQGPEFLTYFQNEAQLEKSRLLSDRFSAERPKGSFSTLEIQRTEQGDSAMYLCASRVGGADTQYFGPGTRLTVL.

The V and J genes are TRBV29-1 and TRBJ2-1; no reliable D call. This CDR3 contains 13 residues. V was trimmed by 4 bases and J by 0 bases, leaving 7 bases between them. Germline CDR1 SQVTM, CDR2 ANQGSEA. This CDR3 is CSVAQSSYNEQFF. The CDR3 nucleotides are TGCAGCGTTGCCCAGAGCTCCTACAATGAGCAGTTCTTC.

This chain connects TRBV5-1 to TRBJ2-7; D perhaps matches TRBD1 (5 bases). V was trimmed by 5 bases and J by 2 bases, leaving 11 bases between them. The CDR3 contains 13 residues. Germline CDR1 is SGHRS and CDR2 is YFSETQ. CDR3 in amino acids: CASRMDITYEQYF. Written as DNA, the CDR3 is TGCGCCAGCAGAATGGACATAACCTACGAGCAGTACTTC.

This clonotype was seen more than once but under ten times. The gene calls are TRBV20-1 and TRBJ2-5; 9 bases fit TRBD2. This CDR3 is 17 amino acids long. Germline assignment: CDR1 DFQATT and CDR2 SNEGSKA (reference sequence). The V and J ends lost 1 base and 5 bases, in that order; junction bases with no gene match: 14. The CDR3 region has the DNA TGCAGTGCTAGAGTTTTTGGCCTAGCGGGAAACTGGGAGACCCAGTACTTC. Protein: CSARVFGLAGNWETQYF.

The rearrangement uses TRBV7-2 and TRBJ2-1; 9 bases align to TRBD2. The CDR3 is made up of 15 amino acids. CDR1 is SGHTA, CDR2 FQGNSA, per germline. V shed 1 base, J shed 6 bases, and the junction held 4 bases outside the gene matches. CDR3 nucleotides: TGTGCCAGCAGCTTAGTGCGGGGGGGCCTCAATGAGCAGTTCTTC. The encoded protein is CASSLVRGGLNEQFF.

This clonotype was detected many times. The V call is TRBV24-1, the J call TRBJ2-4; 7 positions match TRBD1. This CDR3 has 14 residues. Germline V gene data show CDR1 as KGHDR and CDR2 as SFDVKD. The V gene end was trimmed by 5 bases and the J gene end by 6 bases; junction bases not matched to a gene: 6. The CDR3 loop is CATSGTGEVNIQYF. The CDR3 region has the DNA TGTGCCACCAGTGGTACAGGGGAAGTAAACATTCAGTACTTC.